This T cell receptor beta chain was profiled in a study of technical replicates of blood from several donors (dated by TCRdb to about 2017). Libraries were constructed by the immunoSEQ multiplex PCR assay. Imported from immuneACCESS, the table was reduced by TCRdb to in-frame sequences with V and J called. These copies leave out some clones; in studies compared against another copy, an unresolved V gene accounts for under half, and the cause of the remainder is not known. The sample table lists about 94,000 clones, nearly 97% of them with a count of one. The top ten clonotypes cover 0.2% to 0.25% of the sample. From a lookup of the germline V gene (reference sequence), CDR1 and CDR2 are MNHNY and SVGAGI. V and J lose 5 bases and 7 bases, and a span of 8 bases separates them. The CDR3 holds 11 amino acids from the cysteine to the phenylalanine. The entry retains the CDR3 DNA only, 33 bases that are in frame from base 1.

The table lists this clone with a few counts. The specificity of this receptor is unknown. Base qualities are not provided; no much larger clone lies one nucleotide away. The chain is assembled from TRBV6-6 and TRBJ1-1, with the D gene uncertain. The receptor was isolated from a human donor in good health. Source material: T cells isolated from PBMCs. The CDR3: CASSRGNEAFF. Here is the DNA: TGTGCCAGCAGTCGGGGAAATGAAGCTTTCTTT.